Listed below are T cell receptor beta chains from one sample, sequenced in a study of PD-1 blockade in classical Hodgkin lymphoma. The repertoire was sequenced with immunoSEQ multiplex PCR; TCRdb's copy has only in-frame clones and lacks some. The repertoire holds tens of thousands of clones, with approximately 94% as singletons. Here the sequenced sample was peripheral blood mononuclear cells (PBMCs), taken at baseline. Source of these receptors: a human donor with classical Hodgkin lymphoma. Each CDR3 is given with its conserved first and last residue. D genes are given only for firm matches. Some rows mark clone size as missing; the rest say once, few, many or name a class of expanded clone.

V	D	J	size	CDR3	DNA
TRBV30	-	TRBJ1-3	-	CAWSGTDRSGNTIYF	TGTGCCTGGAGTGGGACGGACCGCTCTGGAAACACCATATATTTT
TRBV7-9	-	TRBJ1-2	-	CASSLGPGGANYGYTF	TGTGCCAGCAGCTTAGGTCCGGGGGGTGCTAACTATGGCTACACCTTC
TRBV7-3	TRBD1	TRBJ1-4	-	CASSPGQHSPTDEKLFF	TGTGCCAGCAGCCCGGGACAGCACTCTCCAACTGATGAAAAACTGTTTTTT
TRBV30	-	TRBJ2-5	-	CAWSPGTGLGVETQYF	TGTGCCTGGAGCCCCGGAACGGGTCTCGGGGTGGAGACCCAGTACTTC
TRBV6-1	-	TRBJ2-7	many	CASSLLPGGADEQYF	TGTGCCAGCAGCCTCCTTCCTGGGGGGGCTGACGAGCAGTACTTC
TRBV11-3	TRBD2	TRBJ2-1	-	CASSLESSGGGPNNEQFF	TGTGCCAGCAGCTTAGAATCATCTGGCGGGGGGCCGAACAATGAGCAGTTCTTC
TRBV25-1	TRBD1	TRBJ1-1	-	CASSLQGALNTEAFF	TGTGCCAGCAGCTTACAGGGGGCCCTGAACACTGAAGCTTTCTTT
TRBV28	-	TRBJ1-4	-	CASSLESEKLFF	TGTGCCAGCAGTTTGGAGTCGGAAAAACTGTTTTTT
TRBV9	-	TRBJ1-3	-	CASSATQGYGNTIYF	TGTGCCAGCAGCGCGACTCAGGGGTATGGAAACACCATATATTTT
TRBV4-3	TRBD2	TRBJ2-1	-	CASSQDLRALAGGRDEQFF	TGCGCCAGCAGCCAAGATCTAAGGGCGTTAGCGGGAGGGAGGGATGAGCAGTTCTTC
TRBV18	-	TRBJ2-3	-	CASSPAVATDTQYF	TGTGCCAGCTCACCAGCGGTCGCGACAGATACGCAGTATTTT
TRBV27	-	TRBJ2-1	-	CASSPRMDYNEQFF	TGTGCCAGCAGTCCCCGGATGGACTACAATGAGCAGTTCTTC
TRBV27	-	TRBJ1-2	-	CASSSTGPPLYGYTF	TGTGCCAGCAGTTCTACAGGTCCTCCCCTTTATGGCTACACCTTC
TRBV18	TRBD1	TRBJ2-2	-	CASSPPMGQGTGELFF	TGTGCCAGCTCACCACCGATGGGACAGGGAACCGGGGAGCTGTTTTTT
TRBV5-5	TRBD1	TRBJ1-4	-	CASIGDSNLSIF	TGTGCCAGCATAGGGGACAGTAATTTGAGTATTTTT
TRBV30	-	TRBJ1-1	-	CAWSADSNTEAFF	TGTGCCTGGAGTGCTGACAGTAACACTGAAGCTTTCTTT
TRBV7-3	-	TRBJ2-3	once	CASSLMGQASTDTQYF	TGTGCCAGCAGCTTAATGGGGCAGGCTAGCACAGATACGCAGTATTTT
TRBV18	TRBD1	TRBJ2-3	-	CASSPPSGDRYF	TGTGCCAGCTCACCACCGTCCGGGGACAGGTATTTT
TRBV27	-	TRBJ1-5	-	CASRRGAGNQPQHF	TGTGCCAGCAGACGAGGGGCCGGTAATCAGCCCCAGCATTTT
TRBV7-3	-	TRBJ2-2	-	CASSLDQGRRTGELFF	TGTGCCAGCAGCTTAGATCAGGGGCGCCGCACCGGGGAGCTGTTTTTT
TRBV7-2	TRBD1	TRBJ1-1	-	CANGQGMNTEAFF	TGTGCCAACGGACAGGGGATGAACACTGAAGCTTTCTTT
TRBV27	TRBD2	TRBJ2-3	-	CASSLRGLAGGDTQYF	TGTGCCAGCAGTCTTAGGGGACTAGCGGGAGGGGATACGCAGTATTTT
TRBV6-1	-	TRBJ1-1	-	CASTGRWGAFF	TGTGCCAGCACTGGAAGGTGGGGAGCTTTCTTT
TRBV16	-	TRBJ2-5	-	CASSQRRGRETQYF	TGTGCCAGCAGCCAGCGCCGTGGAAGAGAGACCCAGTACTTC
TRBV7-9	-	TRBJ1-4	-	CASSSPREGGGKLFF	TGTGCCAGCAGCTCCCCCCGGGAGGGGGGGGGAAAACTGTTTTTT
TRBV5-1	TRBD2	TRBJ2-7	-	CASSPTAGGDEQYF	TGCGCCAGCAGCCCTACGGCGGGGGGTGACGAGCAGTACTTC
TRBV7-6	-	TRBJ2-1	-	CASSLDHEQFF	TGTGCCAGCAGCCTAGACCATGAGCAGTTCTTC
TRBV7-9	-	TRBJ2-5	-	CASSLPVFSQETQYF	TGTGCCAGCAGCTTACCGGTCTTTTCCCAAGAGACCCAGTACTTC
TRBV7-2	-	TRBJ1-1	-	CASSRGTEAFF	TGTGCCAGCTCGAGGGGCACTGAAGCTTTCTTT
TRBV28	-	TRBJ2-7	-	CASRSPAGASYEQYF	TGTGCCAGCAGATCCCCTGCCGGAGCCTCCTACGAGCAGTACTTC
TRBV4-3	TRBD1	TRBJ1-6	once	CASSQDGTAYNSPLHF	TGCGCCAGCAGCCAAGATGGGACAGCATATAATTCACCCCTCCACTTT
TRBV27	TRBD1	TRBJ1-2	few	CASSPPGTALYGYTF	TGTGCCAGCAGTCCCCCCGGGACAGCGCTCTATGGCTACACCTTC
TRBV4-1	-	TRBJ2-1	-	CASSLERREYNEQFF	TGCGCCAGCAGCCTCGAGCGAAGAGAGTACAATGAGCAGTTCTTC
TRBV13	-	TRBJ2-2	-	CASSTLDTNTGELFF	TGTGCCAGCAGCACCTTAGACACGAACACCGGGGAGCTGTTTTTT
TRBV5-5	TRBD1	TRBJ1-5	-	CASSLDTGDRNQPQHF	TGTGCCAGCAGCTTGGACACAGGGGATCGTAATCAGCCCCAGCATTTT
TRBV19	-	TRBJ2-1	-	CASSIWASHSYNEQFF	TGTGCCAGTAGTATATGGGCCAGCCACTCCTACAATGAGCAGTTCTTC
TRBV2	-	TRBJ1-3	few	CASSYEGQRLGNTIYF	TGTGCCAGCAGTTACGAGGGGCAGCGTTTAGGAAACACCATATATTTT
TRBV9	-	TRBJ2-2	-	CASSVPAGELFF	TGTGCCAGCAGCGTCCCGGCCGGGGAGCTGTTTTTT
TRBV27	-	TRBJ1-5	once	CASSLGSGNNQPQHF	TGTGCCAGCAGTTTAGGGTCAGGTAACAATCAGCCCCAGCATTTT
TRBV11-2	-	TRBJ2-4	-	CASSFATPGAIAKNIQYF	TGTGCCAGCAGCTTTGCCACCCCAGGGGCGATAGCCAAAAACATTCAGTACTTC
TRBV9	-	TRBJ2-1	-	CASSVNPNEQFF	TGTGCCAGCAGCGTGAACCCCAATGAGCAGTTCTTC
TRBV7-2	-	TRBJ1-2	once	CASSLAWQDEDGSYTF	TGTGCCAGCAGCTTAGCGTGGCAGGACGAGGATGGGTCTTACACCTTC
TRBV28	-	TRBJ2-5	-	CASSSPTPGRRQETQYF	TGTGCCAGCAGTTCCCCGACCCCGGGACGGCGACAAGAGACCCAGTACTTC
TRBV9	-	TRBJ2-7	-	CASSDSFAYEQYF	TGTGCCAGCAGCGACTCGTTCGCCTACGAGCAGTACTTC
TRBV27	-	TRBJ2-7	-	CASSDPGSAYEQYF	TGTGCCAGCAGCGACCCAGGATCGGCCTACGAGCAGTACTTC
TRBV5-4	-	TRBJ2-5	-	CASSLEWEWGTQYF	TGTGCCAGCAGCTTGGAGTGGGAGTGGGGGACCCAGTACTTC
TRBV7-9	TRBD1	TRBJ2-7	-	CASSFPGQGRSSPYEQYF	TGTGCCAGCAGCTTCCCGGGACAGGGGAGGAGTAGTCCCTACGAGCAGTACTTC
TRBV29-1	-	TRBJ2-1	-	CSADVTGPREQFF	TGCAGCGCCGACGTTACGGGGCCTAGGGAGCAGTTCTTC
TRBV30	-	TRBJ1-2	-	CAWNPSGSFYGYTF	TGTGCCTGGAACCCTTCCGGGTCTTTTTATGGCTACACCTTC
TRBV7-3	-	TRBJ2-1	once	CASSLWDPNEQFF	TGTGCCAGCAGCTTATGGGACCCAAATGAGCAGTTCTTC
TRBV13	TRBD2	TRBJ2-3	-	CASSLGVAGGNGDTQYF	TGTGCCAGCAGCTTAGGAGTAGCGGGGGGTAACGGAGATACGCAGTATTTT
TRBV28	TRBD1	TRBJ1-3	-	CASSPPGTGSVNTIYF	TGTGCCAGCAGTCCCCCCGGGACAGGGTCGGTCAACACCATATATTTT
TRBV6-4	-	TRBJ2-2	-	CASTPSATNTGELFF	TGTGCCAGCACCCCTAGCGCTACGAACACCGGGGAGCTGTTTTTT